These 8 T cell receptor beta chains were all obtained from the same sample, sequenced in a study of beta chain features in type 1 diabetes. General observations from the study: Researchers report that Type 1 diabetes patients had moderately but significantly shorter TCRB CDR3s across all four CD4+ subsets.

The sequenced template was cDNA made from the entire isolated RNA. Sequencing was performed with immunoSEQ multiplex PCR; in TCRdb, only in-frame clones are kept and a portion is missing. The table has fewer than 30,000 clones, around 63% seen once. Antigens of these TCRs are unknown. Input material: Tregs from blood. The receptors were sampled from a man aged 18 to 35 with type 1 diabetes.

The chain couples TRBV18 to TRBJ2-7, with D perhaps TRBD2 (6 bases). Germline loops: CDR1 KGHSH, CDR2 LQKENI. The CDR3 extends over 15 amino acids. V was trimmed by 5 bases and J by 3 bases, leaving 17 bases between them. CDR3 in amino acids: CASSTGEGNGYEQYF. The DNA of the CDR3 is TGTGCCAGCTCAACGGGAGAGGGTAACGGCTACGAGCAGTACTTC.

CDR3 protein: CASSLAGQGHIQYF. The CDR3 nucleotides are TGTGCCAGCAGCCTTGCGGGACAGGGACACATTCAGTACTTC. The genes are TRBV28 and TRBJ2-4; 9 bases are a match to TRBD1. Germline-derived CDR1 and CDR2 are MDHEN and SYDVKM. Trimming cost V 6 bases and J 8 bases; bases outside gene matches: 8. This CDR3 is built from 14 residues.

This clone was observed a handful of times. The chain employs TRBV6-1 and TRBJ1-1; no firm D call. Trimming removed 5 bases from V and 3 bases from J, with 10 bases in between. Germline assignment: CDR1 MNHNS and CDR2 SASEGT. CDR3 length: 13 amino acids. The CDR3 nucleotides read TGTGCCAGCAGTAGGGAGGGAGACACTGAAGCTTTCTTT. Encoded protein: CASSREGDTEAFF.

This clone turned up a few times. J is TRBJ2-7 and V is TRBV6-5, with 8 bases lining up with TRBD1. Trimming cost V 5 bases and J 2 bases; bases outside gene matches: 8. The CDR3 spans 15 residues. Per germline, CDR1 MNHEY and CDR2 SVGAGI. CDR3 region: CASSPPGQEAYEQYF. The CDR3 DNA reads as TGTGCCAGCAGTCCTCCGGGACAGGAAGCCTACGAGCAGTACTTC.

The J gene is TRBJ2-6, the V gene TRBV6-5; 7 bases match TRBD1. The length of the CDR3 is 15 residues. The V gene end was trimmed by 11 bases and the J gene end by 0 bases; junction bases not matched to a gene: 7. Germline V lookup: CDR1 MNHEY, CDR2 SVGAGI. CDR3 bases: TGTGCCGTCCGGACAGGCCTCTCTGGGGCCAACGTCCTGACTTTC. Its protein product is CAVRTGLSGANVLTF.

This chain links TRBV19 with TRBJ1-1; maybe TRBD1 (6 bases). Trimming left V 9 bases short and J 1 base short, with 18 bases between. This CDR3 is 15 amino acids long. Per germline, CDR1 LNHDA and CDR2 SQIVND (reference sequence). The CDR3 DNA follows: TGTGCCAGCAGCTCGGCGGGGGCTCGGAACACTGAAGCTTTCTTT. Translating gives CASSSAGARNTEAFF.

In DNA, the CDR3 is TGCGCCAGCAGCTTGGGCGGGACTAGGGCGCAGTTCTTC. It yields the protein CASSLGGTRAQFF. V and J are TRBV5-1 and TRBJ2-1; 8 bases line up with TRBD2. The ends lost 0 bases at V and 12 bases at J; junction bases unmatched: 5. Germline V CDR1 and CDR2: SGHRS, YFSETQ. The CDR3 runs 13 residues.

The chain uses TRBV7-2 and TRBJ2-6; 7 bases are shared with TRBD1. V dropped 1 base and J dropped 0; count of bases not matched to a gene: 3. Germline CDR1 reads SGHTA; CDR2 reads FQGNSA. The CDR3 is 17 amino acids. In DNA, the CDR3 is TGTGCCAGCAGCTTAGGGACAGGTGTCTCTGGGGCCAACGTCCTGACTTTC. Its translation: CASSLGTGVSGANVLTF.